The 26 T cell receptor beta chains below were found in one sample sequenced in a study of cytomegalovirus exposure and HLA in healthy donors. Both 60 Vbeta primers and 13 Jbeta primers went into the PCR. Assay used: immunoSEQ multiplex PCR; TCRdb lists only in-frame clones, some missing. The sample yields around 150,000 clones, roughly 85% seen once. Sequenced input: PBMCs. The receptors were sampled from a man aged 40-49 years in good health and CMV-seropositive.

Worth noting for this clone: This specimen includes other DNA sequences encoding the same CDR3. The chain employs TRBV6-1 and TRBJ2-7; 8 nucleotides line up with TRBD2. V shed 7 bases, J shed 0 bases, and the junction held 5 bases outside the gene matches. Germline CDR1 MNHNS, CDR2 SASEGT. This CDR3 spans 14 amino acids. The CDR3 DNA reads TGTGCCAGCACTTTAGCGGGGTTCTCCTACGAGCAGTACTTC. Translation: CASTLAGFSYEQYF.

The gene calls are TRBV7-2 and TRBJ2-7; 7 bases are shared with TRBD2. Germline-derived CDR1 and CDR2 are SGHTA and FQGNSA. CDR3 length: 14 residues. V lost 0 bases, J lost 4 bases, and 3 bases stayed unmatched. CDR3 bases: TGTGCCAGCAGCTTAGCGGGAGGGCGTTACGAGCAGTACTTC. It yields the protein CASSLAGGRYEQYF. Looking up the rest from reference TRBV7-2 and TRBJ2-7 gives the full variable domain: GAGVSQSPSNKVTEKGKDVELRCDPISGHTALYWYRQSLGQGLEFLIYFQGNSAPDKSGLPSDRFSAERTGGSVSTLTIQRTQQEDSAVYLCASSLAGGRYEQYFGPGTRLTVT.

J is TRBJ2-1 and V is TRBV6-5; 10 positions agree with TRBD2. CDR1 and CDR2 (germline): MNHEY, SVGAGI. V shed 4 bases and J 5 bases; nucleotides not matched to a gene: 5. The CDR3 loop spans 15 amino acids. As DNA, the CDR3 is TGTGCCAGCAGTTTACTAGCGGGATCACACAATGAGCAGTTCTTC. Its protein is CASSLLAGSHNEQFF.

V gene TRBV5-4 combines with J gene TRBJ2-3; 10 bases are a match to TRBD2. Trimming removed 9 bases from V and 0 bases from J; junction bases left unmatched: 4. Germline V lookup: CDR1 SGHNT, CDR2 YYREEE (reference sequence). The CDR3 totals 14 residues. The CDR3 loop reads CAIQREGSTDTQYF. CDR3 nucleotide sequence: TGTGCCATTCAGCGGGAGGGAAGCACAGATACGCAGTATTTT.

The genes are TRBV14 and TRBJ2-5, with D unresolved. The V gene's germline CDR1 is SGHDN and CDR2 FVKESK. V was trimmed by 4 bases and J by 2 bases, leaving 14 bases between them. The CDR3 is made up of 15 amino acids. Written as DNA, the CDR3 is TGTGCCAGCAGCCCTATTCCTGGCAGGCAAGAGACCCAGTACTTC. It yields the protein CASSPIPGRQETQYF.

The V and J genes are TRBV7-9 and TRBJ1-1, with a possible D match to TRBD1 (6 bases). The germline CDR1 and CDR2 sequences are SEHNR and FQNEAQ (reference sequence). The CDR3 covers 14 residues. V gave up 3 bases and J gave up 3 bases, with 11 bases separating them. CDR3 sequence: CASSFSGVHTEAFF. The CDR3 DNA reads as TGTGCCAGCAGCTTTTCAGGGGTCCACACTGAAGCTTTCTTT.

The chain uses TRBV11-2 and TRBJ2-7; perhaps TRBD2 as D (6 bases). The V end lost 0 bases, the J end lost 10 bases, and 25 bases lay between the germline ends. CDR3 length: 17 residues. Germline CDR1 SGHAT, CDR2 FQNNGV. The CDR3 DNA sequence: TGTGCCAGCAGCTTAGATCCCGGGGGAGGTCCTTTAATAAAACAGTACTTC. Its translation is CASSLDPGGGPLIKQYF.

This clone has only a few counts. Germline and junction disagree at one end, which may indicate a read error. This chain uses TRBV7-9 with TRBJ1-5; tentative D call: TRBD1 (5 bases). The CDR3 is 15 amino acids. The germline V gene has CDR1 SEHNR and CDR2 FQNEAQ (reference sequence). DNA for the CDR3: TGTTCCAGCAGCCCCACGGCGGGGGGGGATCAGCCCCAGCATTTT. Its protein is CSSSPTAGGDQPQHF.

This clone was seen only once. The chain uses TRBV27 and TRBJ2-5; D possibly corresponds to TRBD1 (5 bases). The ends were cut back, 6 bases at V and 4 bases at J, with 15 bases in the middle. This CDR3 spans 14 amino acids. The germline V gene has CDR1 MNHEY and CDR2 SMNVEV (reference sequence). CDR3: CASRIRLGRETQYF. The CDR3 nucleotides are TGTGCCAGCAGAATACGTTTGGGGCGAGAGACCCAGTACTTC.

V gene TRBV6-5 combines with J gene TRBJ1-6; D remains unclear. This CDR3 is 14 amino acids long. Germline CDR1 is MNHEY and CDR2 is SVGAGI. Trimming stripped 7 bases from V and 10 bases from J, with 17 bases between. CDR3 region: CASNPFASKSPLHF. CDR3 sequence (DNA): TGTGCCAGCAATCCCTTCGCGAGTAAATCACCCCTCCACTTT.

CDR3 region: CASIPGGSMVSYGYTF. The CDR3, as DNA: TGTGCCAGCATTCCAGGGGGGTCGATGGTGTCCTATGGCTACACCTTC. The chain recombines TRBV28 with TRBJ1-2, with 7 bases identical to TRBD1. The CDR3 sequence is 16 residues long. From germline, CDR1 is MDHEN and CDR2 SYDVKM. The V and J ends lost 7 bases and 4 bases, in that order; junction bases with no gene match: 15.

The table lists this clone with a few counts. The chain links TRBV6-5 to TRBJ1-1; possible D gene TRBD1, 6 bases. From germline, CDR1 is MNHEY and CDR2 SVGAGI. This CDR3 is built from 15 residues. Trimming cost V 5 bases and J 1 base, with 14 bases left between them. CDR3 DNA: TGTGCCAGCAGTCCATCCGGGACATCGAACACTGAAGCTTTCTTT. Translation: CASSPSGTSNTEAFF.

The chain uses TRBV19 and TRBJ1-1; 8 nucleotides match TRBD1. This CDR3 has 17 amino acids. Germline values: CDR1 LNHDA, CDR2 SQIVND (reference sequence). V lost 5 bases to trimming and J lost 5 bases; unmatched junction nucleotides: 16. The DNA of the CDR3 is TGTGCCAGTAGTCGCGACCCCTCCGACAGGGGTAAGACTGAAGCTTTCTTT. It is translated as CASSRDPSDRGKTEAFF.

This rearrangement joins TRBV12-2 to TRBJ2-3; the table calls TRBD2, which could not be checked here. TRBV12-2 is a pseudogene segment. The CDR3 contains 16 residues. The CDR3 bases are TGTGCAAGTCGGGTCCAACTAGCGGATCCCACAGATACGCAGTATTTT. Translated: CASRVQLADPTDTQYF.

V and J are TRBV11-2 and TRBJ2-5, with TRBD2 as a possible D gene (5 bases). The CDR3 is 14 amino acids. The ends were cut back, 1 base at V and 5 bases at J, with 11 bases in the middle. Germline V lookup: CDR1 SGHAT, CDR2 FQNNGV. The CDR3 region has the DNA TGTGCCAGCAGCTTAGCGGGAAGGTCTGAGACCCAGTACTTC. Protein product: CASSLAGRSETQYF. The whole variable domain, filled in from reference TRBV11-2 and TRBJ2-5, reads EAGVAQSPRYKIIEKRQSVAFWCNPISGHATLYWYQQILGQGPKLLIQFQNNGVVDDSQLPKDRFSAERLKGVDSTLKIQPAKLEDSAVYLCASSLAGRSETQYFGPGTRLLVL.

Comments on this clone: The junction shows a germline mismatch at one end, possibly a read error. The V call is TRBV7-9, the J call TRBJ2-7; 12 bases align to TRBD1. CDR1 is SEHNR, CDR2 FQNEAQ, per germline (reference sequence). The length of the CDR3 is 16 residues. The CDR3 loop reads CSSSHTGTGGGYEQYF. CDR3 coding DNA: TGTTCCAGCAGCCACACCGGGACAGGGGGCGGTTACGAGCAGTACTTC.

This clone has only one observation. The CDR3 sequence: CASSHPTGAEQYF. The CDR3 coding sequence is TGTGCCAGCAGTCATCCGACAGGCGCCGAGCAGTACTTC. This rearrangement joins TRBV6-5 to TRBJ2-7; the D gene is possibly TRBD1 (6 bases). The CDR3 runs 13 residues. Germline CDR1 MNHEY, CDR2 SVGAGI. Trimming cost V 5 bases and J 6 bases, with 14 bases left between them.

This rearrangement joins TRBV19 to TRBJ1-3; possible D gene TRBD1, 5 bases. V was clipped by 6 bases and J by 0 bases, with 9 bases between them. The CDR3 covers 14 residues. Germline V gives CDR1 LNHDA, CDR2 SQIVND (reference sequence). The CDR3 is CASRWGSSGNTIYF. DNA of the CDR3: TGTGCCAGTAGGTGGGGCAGCTCTGGAAACACCATATATTTT.

The chain couples TRBV6-5 to TRBJ1-4; D unresolved. V was trimmed by 6 bases and J by 8 bases, leaving 13 bases between them. Germline V CDR1 and CDR2: MNHEY, SVGAGI. The CDR3 has 13 amino acids. This CDR3 reads CASSTALTEKLFF. The DNA for the CDR3 is TGTGCCAGCAGCACAGCTTTAACCGAAAAACTGTTTTTT.

The chain uses TRBV19 and TRBJ2-1; 7 nucleotides agree with TRBD2. Germline lookup yields CDR1 LNHDA and CDR2 SQIVND (reference sequence). The CDR3 sequence is 14 residues long. Trimming took 5 bases from V and 3 from J; bases not matched to a gene: 4. CDR3 sequence: CASSPERDYNEQFF. The CDR3 coding sequence is TGTGCCAGTAGTCCCGAGCGGGACTACAATGAGCAGTTCTTC. Filled out from reference TRBV19 and TRBJ2-1, the complete variable domain reads DGGITQSPKYLFRKEGQNVTLSCEQNLNHDAMYWYRQDPGQGLRLIYYSQIVNDFQKGDIAEGYSVSREKKESFPLTVTSAQKNPTAFYLCASSPERDYNEQFFGPGTRLTVL.

V and J are TRBV6-1 and TRBJ1-5; 9 positions agree with TRBD1. This CDR3 is 20 amino acids long. V lost 4 bases and J lost 2; bases outside the gene matches: 18. Per the germline V gene, CDR1 is MNHNS and CDR2 is SASEGT. The chain's CDR3 is CASSVEGTGYREWGNQPQHF. The CDR3 DNA reads as TGTGCCAGCAGTGTAGAAGGGACAGGGTACCGGGAGTGGGGCAATCAGCCCCAGCATTTT.

This chain links TRBV7-9 with TRBJ2-1; possible D gene TRBD1, 6 bases. Germline assignment: CDR1 SEHNR and CDR2 FQNEAQ (reference sequence). The CDR3 loop spans 15 amino acids. V dropped 5 bases and J dropped 3 bases, with 14 bases sitting between them. The CDR3 DNA reads as TGTGCCAGCAGCCCCAACAGGGCAGTCTACAATGAGCAGTTCTTC. Protein sequence: CASSPNRAVYNEQFF.

CDR3 nucleotides: TGTGCCAGCAGCTTACTCAGCGGGAGTGTCGGTGAGCAGTTCTTC. This encodes CASSLLSGSVGEQFF. This rearrangement joins TRBV11-3 to TRBJ2-1; 8 bases map to TRBD2. CDR3 length: 15 amino acids. V lost 2 bases, J lost 9 bases, and 9 bases stayed unmatched. Germline-derived CDR1 and CDR2 are SGHNT and YENEEA. The full variable domain, its missing parts supplied by reference TRBV11-3 and TRBJ2-1, is EAGVVQSPRYKIIEKKQPVAFWCNPISGHNTLYWYLQNLGQGPELLIRYENEEAVDDSQLPKDRFSAERLKGVDSTLKIQPAELGDSAVYLCASSLLSGSVGEQFFGPGTRLTVL.

The V gene is TRBV9, the J gene TRBJ2-5; TRBD1 is a possible D gene (7 bases). Trimming removed 4 bases at V and 4 bases at J, with 11 bases between. Germline assignment: CDR1 SGDLS and CDR2 YYNGEE. CDR3 length equals 13 residues. CDR3 DNA: TGTGCCAGCAGCTTCCAGGGGGGAGAGACCCAGTACTTC. Residues: CASSFQGGETQYF.

CDR3: CAGGTGTLGGNTIYF. CDR3 coding DNA: TGTGCCGGAGGGACGGGAACCCTGGGGGGAAACACCATATATTTT. This rearrangement joins TRBV6-1 to TRBJ1-3, with a tentative D call TRBD1 (5 bases). V was cut by 11 bases and J by 4 bases, with 21 bases left in between. Per the germline V gene, CDR1 is MNHNS and CDR2 is SASEGT. This CDR3 is 15 amino acids long.

The table lists this clone with a few counts. Within the sample, other DNA sequences also encode this same CDR3. This sequence joins TRBV28 and TRBJ1-5; D is unclear. Germline CDR1 and CDR2: MDHEN and SYDVKM. This CDR3 is built from 12 residues. The ends were cut back, 3 bases at V and 7 bases at J, with 7 bases in the middle. The CDR3 DNA follows: TGTGCCAGCAGTTTCAGCGGGCAGCCCCAGCATTTT. Translated: CASSFSGQPQHF.